These 30 T cell receptor beta chains were sequenced from one sample in a study of cytomegalovirus exposure and HLA in healthy donors. Some clones are missing from TCRdb's copy, which holds only in-frame ones; the method was immunoSEQ multiplex PCR. The sample lists about 220,000 clones; around nine tenths were seen once. The material sequenced was PBMCs. All receptors derive from a woman aged 18-30 years in good health and CMV-seronegative.

This clone has just one count. This chain links TRBV11-2 with TRBJ2-3; D unclear. This CDR3 region has 13 residues. Germline V gene sequence: CDR1 SGHAT, CDR2 FQNNGV. Deletions cut 3 bases from V and 4 bases from J, with 8 bases between. The CDR3 is CASSLETADTQYF. CDR3 in DNA: TGTGCCAGCAGCTTGGAGACGGCAGATACGCAGTATTTT.

J is TRBJ2-1 and V is TRBV11-3; 10 nucleotides align to TRBD2. The germline V gene has CDR1 SGHNT and CDR2 YENEEA. This CDR3 has 14 residues. J gave up 8 bases and V 5 bases, and 6 bases lay outside the gene matches. For the CDR3, the DNA is TGTGCCAGCAGCCCGACTAGCGGGCTACATGAGCAGTTCTTC. Amino acid sequence: CASSPTSGLHEQFF.

This chain uses TRBV2 with TRBJ1-4; D ambiguous. The germline V gene encodes CDR1 SNHLY and CDR2 FYNNEI. The CDR3 has 13 amino acids. The CDR3 loop is CGGQIEGGEKLFF. CDR3 bases: TGTGGCGGTCAAATAGAGGGAGGTGAAAAACTGTTTTTT.

The CDR3 reads CASSLVGGTGGINTEAFF. The CDR3 nucleotides are TGTGCCAGCAGCTTAGTCGGCGGGACAGGGGGGATAAACACTGAAGCTTTCTTT. This chain connects TRBV11-2 to TRBJ1-1, with 11 bases that match TRBD1. Losses at the gene ends were 1 base for V and 2 bases for J; bases not matched to a gene: 9. This CDR3 has 18 amino acids. Per the germline V gene, CDR1 is SGHAT and CDR2 is FQNNGV. Full variable domain (remainder filled in from reference TRBV11-2 and TRBJ1-1): EAGVAQSPRYKIIEKRQSVAFWCNPISGHATLYWYQQILGQGPKLLIQFQNNGVVDDSQLPKDRFSAERLKGVDSTLKIQPAKLEDSAVYLCASSLVGGTGGINTEAFFGQGTRLTVV.

The V and J genes are TRBV7-6 and TRBJ2-2; tentative D call: TRBD2 (5 bases). The CDR3 runs to 15 residues. Trimming cost V 4 bases and J 4 bases, with 13 bases left between them. The germline CDR1 and CDR2 sequences are SGHVS and FNYEAQ. In nucleotides, the CDR3 is TGTGCCAGCAGCTCTAGGGCGGGTGGCACCGGGGAGCTGTTTTTT. It translates to CASSSRAGGTGELFF.

This sequence joins TRBV4-2 and TRBJ2-5; TRBD2 matches 7 bases. The V and J ends lost 2 bases and 2 bases, in that order; junction bases with no gene match: 14. This CDR3 spans 18 amino acids. Germline-derived CDR1 and CDR2 are LGHNA and YNFKEQ. Written as DNA, the CDR3 is TGTGCCAGCAGCCAAAGCCGGGGAGGGCCCCCTCCGCAAGAGACCCAGTACTTC. Its protein is CASSQSRGGPPPQETQYF.

This clone was recorded once. V usage is TRBV28 and J usage is TRBJ2-1; 10 bases align to TRBD2. After removal of 6 bases from V and 2 bases from J, the junction contained 7 bases not matched to a gene. The CDR3 extends over 16 amino acids. The germline CDR1 and CDR2 sequences are MDHEN and SYDVKM. CDR3 region: CASRPPLAGAYNEQFF. For the CDR3, the DNA is TGTGCCAGCAGACCACCTCTAGCGGGAGCCTACAATGAGCAGTTCTTC.

In this sample, this clone turned up a few times. The V and J genes are TRBV29-1 and TRBJ1-2, with 7 nucleotides matching TRBD1. This CDR3 spans 14 amino acids. CDR1 is SQVTM, CDR2 ANQGSEA, per germline. The trim removed 5 bases at V and 0 bases at J, leaving 6 bases unmatched. In nucleotides, the CDR3 is TGCAGCGTTCAGACAGGGTCCTCTAACTATGGCTACACCTTC. Amino acid sequence: CSVQTGSSNYGYTF.

The chain has TRBV7-2 and TRBJ1-2, with TRBD1 identical over 9 bases. The CDR3 length is 13 residues. V lost 4 bases, J lost 8 bases, and 5 bases stayed unmatched. CDR1 and CDR2 (germline): SGHTA, FQGNSA. For the CDR3, the DNA is TGTGCCAGCAGCTGGACAGGGGCGCGCGGCTACACCTTC. Translating gives CASSWTGARGYTF.

This clone occurred once. The chain uses TRBV5-1 and TRBJ1-1; 7 nucleotides line up with TRBD1. The CDR3 has 15 residues. Germline V gene lookup returns CDR1 SGHRS and CDR2 YFSETQ. V trimming: 4 bases; J trimming: 4 bases; junction bases outside the gene matches: 10. CDR3 region: CASSLDRVKGTEAFF. In nucleotides, the CDR3 is TGCGCCAGCAGCCTAGACAGGGTCAAGGGCACTGAAGCTTTCTTT. Full variable domain (rest looked up from reference TRBV5-1 and TRBJ1-1): KAGVTQTPRYLIKTRGQQVTLSCSPISGHRSVSWYQQTPGQGLQFLFEYFSETQRNKGNFPGRFSGRQFSNSRSEMNVSTLELGDSALYLCASSLDRVKGTEAFFGQGTRLTVV.

The chain recombines TRBV7-8 with TRBJ1-2; a weak D match, TRBD1 (6 bases). Trimming removed 0 bases at V and 4 bases at J, with 15 bases between. Germline V CDR1 and CDR2: SGHVS, FQNEAQ. This CDR3 region has 16 residues. The CDR3 protein is CASSLAVSGVVYGYTF. CDR3 in DNA: TGTGCCAGCAGCTTAGCGGTTTCAGGGGTGGTCTATGGCTACACCTTC.

V usage is TRBV5-6 and J usage is TRBJ2-5; 13 bases agree with TRBD2. V shed 2 bases, J shed 5 bases, and the junction held 9 bases outside the gene matches. The CDR3 has 17 amino acids. CDR1 and CDR2 (germline): SGHDT, YYEEEE. CDR3 DNA: TGTGCCAGCAGCTTACAACTAGCGGGAGGGCCTTGGGAGACCCAGTACTTC. Translated, it gives CASSLQLAGGPWETQYF.

The V call is TRBV27, the J call TRBJ2-2; possibly TRBD2 for D (5 bases). The CDR3 contains 14 residues. The germline V and J ends were trimmed by 5 bases and 7 bases, with 14 bases remaining between them. From germline, CDR1 is MNHEY and CDR2 SMNVEV (reference sequence). The CDR3 DNA reads TGTGCCAGCAGTGGGAGCGGCATCAACGGGGAGCTGTTTTTT. Amino acids: CASSGSGINGELFF.

This chain links TRBV12-5 with TRBJ1-5; D uncertain. Germline values: CDR1 LGHNT, CDR2 FRNRAP. This CDR3 contains 12 residues. V was trimmed by 5 bases and J by 2 bases, leaving 4 bases between them. CDR3 sequence (DNA): TGTGCTAGTGGTGAGGGCAATCAGCCCCAGCATTTT. Its protein is CASGEGNQPQHF.

This clone has a handful of counts. The CDR3 DNA sequence: TGTGCCAGCAAGATCGTACGGGATCAGCCCCAGCATTTT. Its translation: CASKIVRDQPQHF. The genes are TRBV2 and TRBJ1-5; D not resolved. The V gene's germline CDR1 is SNHLY and CDR2 FYNNEI. This CDR3 is 13 amino acids long. V lost 7 bases and J 5 bases, leaving 12 bases between the germline ends. The full variable domain, with the rest looked up from reference TRBV2 and TRBJ1-5, is EPEVTQTPSHQVTQMGQEVILRCVPISNHLYFYWYRQILGQKVEFLVSFYNNEISEKSEIFDDQFSVERPDGSNFTLKIRSTKLEDSAMYFCASKIVRDQPQHFGDGTRLSIL.

This sequence joins TRBV19 and TRBJ2-7, with 8 bases matching TRBD2. The CDR3 totals 15 residues. The ends lost 3 bases at V and 7 bases at J; junction bases unmatched: 11. Germline-derived CDR1 and CDR2 are LNHDA and SQIVND (reference sequence). This chain's CDR3 is CASSIRRAGAREQYF. The CDR3 DNA sequence: TGTGCCAGTAGTATTCGGCGAGCGGGAGCTAGGGAGCAGTACTTC. Full variable domain (outside the CDR3, taken from reference TRBV19 and TRBJ2-7): DGGITQSPKYLFRKEGQNVTLSCEQNLNHDAMYWYRQDPGQGLRLIYYSQIVNDFQKGDIAEGYSVSREKKESFPLTVTSAQKNPTAFYLCASSIRRAGAREQYFGPGTRLTVT.

The chain carries TRBV29-1 and TRBJ2-1; 7 nucleotides match TRBD1. V lost 8 bases to trimming and J lost 5 bases; unmatched junction nucleotides: 6. Germline assignment: CDR1 SQVTM and CDR2 ANQGSEA. The CDR3 runs 12 residues. The CDR3 DNA sequence: TGCAGCCCAAAGGACAGGAACAATGAGCAGTTCTTC. The encoded protein is CSPKDRNNEQFF.

The chain carries TRBV29-1 and TRBJ1-1; D is unclear. This CDR3 region has 12 residues. Trimming stripped 6 bases from V and 1 base from J, with 9 bases between. Germline CDR1 SQVTM, CDR2 ANQGSEA. CDR3 region: CSVREGNTEAFF. CDR3 sequence (DNA): TGCAGCGTGAGGGAGGGGAACACTGAAGCTTTCTTT.

The rearrangement uses TRBV7-2 and TRBJ1-3; D is uncertain. Germline values: CDR1 SGHTA, CDR2 FQGNSA. Trimming removed 5 bases at V and 0 bases at J, with 11 bases between. The CDR3 spans 15 residues. The CDR3 nucleotides are TGTGCCAGCAGCCCCCTTGGTAGCTCTGGAAACACCATATATTTT. Residues: CASSPLGSSGNTIYF.

The V call is TRBV5-6, the J call TRBJ1-2; weak D call: TRBD1 (5 bases). The V and J ends lost 1 base and 6 bases respectively, with 13 bases between them. Germline-derived CDR1 and CDR2 are SGHDT and YYEEEE. The CDR3 contains 14 residues. CDR3 amino acids: CASSLYQQGHGYTF. The CDR3 DNA follows: TGTGCCAGCAGCTTGTATCAGCAGGGCCATGGCTACACCTTC.

The chain is built from TRBV11-2 and TRBJ1-1, with unresolved D. The CDR3 covers 12 residues. The V gene lost 2 bases and the J gene lost 7 bases, with 8 bases spanning the gap. The germline CDR1 and CDR2 sequences are SGHAT and FQNNGV. In nucleotides, the CDR3 is TGTGCCAGCAGCTTACGCGGCAGTGAAGCTTTCTTT. It yields the protein CASSLRGSEAFF.

A single count supports this clone. This rearrangement joins TRBV9 to TRBJ2-2; D might be TRBD2 (6 bases). The V and J ends lost 1 base and 4 bases respectively, with 8 bases between them. The germline V gene encodes CDR1 SGDLS and CDR2 YYNGEE. The CDR3 contains 14 residues. The CDR3 loop is CASSVMEGTGELFF. DNA for the CDR3: TGTGCCAGCAGCGTAATGGAGGGCACCGGGGAGCTGTTTTTT.

The chain combines TRBV6-1 with TRBJ1-1; TRBD1 agrees at 10 bases. The CDR3 runs 14 residues. Looked up from germline, CDR1 is MNHNS and CDR2 is SASEGT. The V gene end was trimmed by 4 bases and the J gene end by 9 bases; junction bases not matched to a gene: 8. The CDR3 DNA is TGTGCCAGCAGTGTCAGGACAGGGGGGGACAAAGCTTTCTTT. Its translation: CASSVRTGGDKAFF.

The CDR3 nucleotides read TGTGCCAGCAGGTCCGGGACAGGGGGCTATAATCAGCCCCAGCATTTT. Its translation: CASRSGTGGYNQPQHF. The chain joins TRBV27 to TRBJ1-5, with TRBD1 matching 12 bases. Trimming at V came to 6 bases and at J to 4 bases, leaving 7 bases not matched to a gene. Germline CDR1 and CDR2: MNHEY and SMNVEV (reference sequence). The CDR3 contains 16 residues.

V is TRBV6-1 and J is TRBJ1-5; D gene uncertain. Per the germline V gene, CDR1 is MNHNS and CDR2 is SASEGT. This CDR3 comprises 14 residues. The germline V and J ends were trimmed by 8 bases and 0 bases, with 11 bases remaining between them. The CDR3, as DNA: TGTGCCAGCGCCCGAGTTTATAGCAATCAGCCCCAGCATTTT. Protein sequence: CASARVYSNQPQHF.

The chain carries TRBV28 and TRBJ2-7; D call uncertain. There are 13 residues in the CDR3. Trimming left V 6 bases short and J 3 bases short, with 12 bases between. The germline V gene has CDR1 MDHEN and CDR2 SYDVKM. CDR3 sequence: CASRATLGYEQYF. The CDR3 bases are TGTGCCAGCAGAGCTACCCTAGGCTACGAGCAGTACTTC.

J is TRBJ1-2 and V is TRBV5-6; 7 nucleotides match TRBD1. The J segment lost 1 base and the V segment lost 5 bases, leaving 8 bases of the junction unmatched. CDR1 SGHDT and CDR2 YYEEEE come from the germline V gene. The CDR3 sequence is 15 residues long. The chain's CDR3 is CASSDGTEDNYGYTF. CDR3 coding DNA: TGTGCCAGCAGTGACGGGACAGAAGATAACTATGGCTACACCTTC.

The chain carries TRBV27 and TRBJ2-1; 7 positions match TRBD2. The length of the CDR3 is 13 residues. Trimming cost V 6 bases and J 12 bases; bases outside gene matches: 11. Germline CDR1 reads MNHEY; CDR2 reads SMNVEV (reference sequence). CDR3 in amino acids: CASRGAGLGVQFF. CDR3 nucleotide sequence: TGTGCCAGCAGAGGAGCGGGATTAGGTGTGCAGTTCTTC.

The chain carries TRBV27 and TRBJ1-5, with 7 bases fitting TRBD1. J lost 4 bases, V lost 6 bases, and 6 bases had no gene match. CDR3 length equals 14 residues. Germline loops: CDR1 MNHEY, CDR2 SMNVEV (reference sequence). The CDR3 DNA is TGTGCCAGCAGCCGACAGGGTGGTAATCAGCCCCAGCATTTT. This encodes CASSRQGGNQPQHF.

This rearrangement joins TRBV2 to TRBJ2-7; TRBD2 matches at 7 bases. This CDR3 region has 13 residues. Germline V gene lookup returns CDR1 SNHLY and CDR2 FYNNEI. Trimming took 8 bases from V and 6 from J; bases not matched to a gene: 10. CDR3 DNA sequence: TGTGCCAGCCTGGGGGGGGGAGGATCCGAGCAGTACTTC. This gives the protein CASLGGGGSEQYF.